These 30 T cell receptor beta chains came from one sample sequenced in a study of T cell responses to AZD1222 COVID-19 vaccine. Method: immunoSEQ multiplex PCR; TCRdb's copy keeps in-frame clones and lacks some. Of 75,000 to 90,000 clones listed, roughly 85% are singletons. The material sequenced was peripheral blood, taken 28 days after the second AZD1222 dose. Receptors were obtained from an adult who received the AZD1222 COVID-19 vaccine.

The rearrangement joins TRBV19 to TRBJ1-1, with D tentatively TRBD1 (5 bases). Germline V lookup: CDR1 LNHDA, CDR2 SQIVND (reference sequence). Between the trimmed V and J ends, which lost 7 bases and 0 bases, there was a span of 15 bases. This CDR3 has 15 amino acids. The CDR3 bases are TGTGCCAGTAAGGCCGCGGGACGGGTGAACACTGAAGCTTTCTTT. This sequence encodes CASKAAGRVNTEAFF.

The rearrangement uses TRBV15 and TRBJ1-5; TRBD1 might be the D (5 bases). The CDR3 runs to 14 residues. The germline V gene encodes CDR1 LNHNV and CDR2 YYDKDF (reference sequence). V dropped 4 bases and J dropped 6 bases, with 13 bases sitting between them. DNA of the CDR3: TGTGCCACCAGCACCAGACAGACGGGTCAGCCCCAGCATTTT. It encodes CATSTRQTGQPQHF.

The rearrangement links TRBV3-1 (or the pseudogene TRBV3-2) to TRBJ1-3; D remains ambiguous. Germline CDR1 and CDR2: LGHDT and YNNKEL (reference sequence). This CDR3 has 15 residues. V shed 0 bases and J shed 0 bases, with 6 bases lying between them. The CDR3 coding sequence is TGTGCCAGCAGCCAAGAACAGAGCTCTGGAAACACCATATATTTT. This codes for CASSQEQSSGNTIYF.

V is TRBV6-2 or TRBV6-3 and J is TRBJ2-7; no firm D call. The germline CDR1 and CDR2 sequences are MNHEY and SVGEGT. Trimming pared 5 bases from V and 4 bases from J, leaving 9 bases between. The length of the CDR3 is 12 residues. The CDR3 DNA sequence: TGTGCCAGCAGTCTTCCTCAATACGAGCAGTACTTC. Amino acid sequence: CASSLPQYEQYF.

This chain links TRBV2 with TRBJ1-5, with unresolved D. Trimming removed 5 bases at V and 1 base at J, with 9 bases between. Germline assignment: CDR1 SNHLY and CDR2 FYNNEI. The CDR3 has 14 residues. The DNA of the CDR3 is TGTGCCAGCAGTCAAACACGAAGCAATCAGCCCCAGCATTTT. Encoded protein: CASSQTRSNQPQHF.

This clone has only one observation. This rearrangement joins TRBV7-9 to TRBJ1-1; no definite D call. V was trimmed by 2 bases and J by 1 base, leaving 8 bases between them. Germline V gene sequence: CDR1 SEHNR, CDR2 FQNEAQ (reference sequence). The CDR3 is made up of 14 amino acids. The CDR3 DNA follows: TGTGCCAGCAGCTTACTTTCCGGGAACACTGAAGCTTTCTTT. The encoded protein is CASSLLSGNTEAFF.

This chain uses TRBV28 with TRBJ1-6; D not resolved. Between the trimmed V and J ends, which lost 8 bases and 9 bases, there was a span of 17 bases. CDR1 MDHEN and CDR2 SYDVKM come from the germline V gene. This CDR3 comprises 14 residues. The chain's CDR3 is CASRASGEGSPLHF. For the CDR3, the DNA is TGTGCCAGCCGGGCGTCGGGTGAGGGTTCACCCCTCCACTTT.

The V and J genes are TRBV19 and TRBJ2-1, with 7 bases lining up with TRBD1. The V segment lost 7 bases and the J segment 7 bases; nucleotides outside the gene matches: 13. Germline V gene lookup returns CDR1 LNHDA and CDR2 SQIVND (reference sequence). This CDR3 contains 15 residues. CDR3 bases: TGTGCCAGTAACAAACAGGGGACCGGGATAAATGAGCAGTTCTTC. Its translation is CASNKQGTGINEQFF.

This chain joins TRBV3-1 (or the pseudogene TRBV3-2) and TRBJ1-2; the D is unclear. Germline V lookup: CDR1 LGHDT, CDR2 YNNKEL (reference sequence). Between the trimmed V and J ends, which lost 0 bases and 6 bases, there was a span of 2 bases. The CDR3 has 11 amino acids. CDR3 residues: CASSQEHGYTF. In DNA form, the CDR3 reads TGTGCCAGCAGCCAAGAACATGGCTACACCTTC.

The V gene is TRBV28, the J gene TRBJ2-7; 7 bases are shared with TRBD2. Germline CDR1 and CDR2: MDHEN and SYDVKM. The junction had 0 bases not matched to a gene; V was cut back by 2 bases and J by 2 bases. The CDR3 loop spans 13 amino acids. CDR3 in amino acids: CASSLAGAYEQYF. The CDR3 bases are TGTGCCAGCAGTTTAGCGGGAGCCTACGAGCAGTACTTC.

V is TRBV21-1 and J is TRBJ1-2. TRBV21-1 is tagged as a pseudogene. The CDR3 extends over 16 amino acids. The CDR3 coding sequence is TGTGCCACCTTTAAGGAAGGGCTCTTACGGGACTATGGCTACACCTTC. Its protein product is CATFKEGLLRDYGYTF.

The chain uses TRBV9 and TRBJ1-2; D uncertain. The CDR3 length is 16 residues. Germline CDR1 and CDR2: SGDLS and YYNGEE. Between the trimmed V and J ends, which lost 4 bases and 2 bases, there was a span of 18 bases. In DNA form, the CDR3 reads TGTGCCAGCAGCCAACTAGGTCTTACGGACAACTATGGCTACACCTTC. It translates to CASSQLGLTDNYGYTF.

This clone came up once. CDR3 sequence reads: CASGLEGFQPQHF. The CDR3 DNA sequence: TGTGCTAGTGGTTTGGAAGGGTTCCAGCCCCAGCATTTT. V gene TRBV12-5 combines with J gene TRBJ1-5; no definite D call. V lost 1 base to trimming and J lost 7 bases, with 8 bases between them. The CDR3 consists of 13 residues. Germline V gene lookup returns CDR1 LGHNT and CDR2 FRNRAP.

The gene calls are TRBV12-3 or TRBV12-4 and TRBJ2-2; D remains ambiguous. The CDR3 is 12 amino acids. Deletions cut 0 bases from V and 6 bases from J, with 2 bases between. The CDR3 here is CASSLAAGELFF. The CDR3 DNA reads as TGTGCCAGCAGTTTAGCCGCCGGGGAGCTGTTTTTT.

The rearrangement uses TRBV7-8 and TRBJ1-3; no clear D. In germline, CDR1 is SGHVS, CDR2 FQNEAQ. The CDR3 runs 15 residues. The ends were cut back, 5 bases at V and 2 bases at J, with 13 bases in the middle. CDR3 DNA sequence: TGTGCCAGCAGCCCGACGGTAGTCACTGGAAACACCATATATTTT. Translating gives CASSPTVVTGNTIYF. Based on the CDR3 plus reference TRBV7-8 and TRBJ1-3, the full variable domain is GAGVSQSPRYKVAKRGQDVALRCDPISGHVSLFWYQQALGQGPEFLTYFQNEAQLDKSGLPSDRFFAERPEGSVSTLKIQRTQQEDSAVYLCASSPTVVTGNTIYFGEGSWLTVV.

The chain employs TRBV28 and TRBJ1-5, with TRBD1 matching 7 bases. Germline V gene lookup returns CDR1 MDHEN and CDR2 SYDVKM. After removal of 7 bases from V and 4 bases from J, the junction contained 7 bases not matched to a gene. CDR3 size: 14 residues. The CDR3 sequence: CASTTGSRNQPQHF. The DNA for the CDR3 is TGTGCCAGCACGACAGGGAGTAGAAATCAGCCCCAGCATTTT.

This clone was detected only a few times. Relative to the germline gene, one junction end is altered; a read error may explain this. The chain links TRBV7-7 to TRBJ2-7; 7 bases are shared with TRBD2. This CDR3 region has 13 residues. CDR1 is SSHAT, CDR2 FNYEAQ, per germline (reference sequence). As DNA, the CDR3 is TGTGCTAGCAGTCTAGCGGTCTCCTACGAGCAGTACTTC. This sequence encodes CASSLAVSYEQYF.

The rearrangement links TRBV6-5 to TRBJ1-4; TRBD1 might be the D (5 bases). V gave up 6 bases and J gave up 1 base, with 12 bases separating them. The CDR3 runs 15 residues. Germline V gene lookup returns CDR1 MNHEY and CDR2 SVGAGI. Here the CDR3 reads CASSPPGLTNEKLFF. As DNA, the CDR3 is TGTGCCAGCAGCCCGCCGGGACTAACTAATGAAAAACTGTTTTTT.

This clone was recorded a few times. The CDR3 bases are TGCGCCAGCAGCTCCGCCCCCGGGGAGCTGTTTTTT. Residues: CASSSAPGELFF. The V and J genes are TRBV5-1 and TRBJ2-2; D unclear. Germline V lookup: CDR1 SGHRS, CDR2 YFSETQ. V gave up 3 bases and J gave up 6 bases, with 6 bases separating them. This CDR3 is built from 12 residues.

The rearrangement uses TRBV5-1 and TRBJ2-2; a possible D gene is TRBD1 (6 bases). V lost 0 bases to trimming and J lost 7 bases, with 7 bases between them. The CDR3 is made up of 13 amino acids. The germline V gene encodes CDR1 SGHRS and CDR2 YFSETQ. CDR3 nucleotides: TGCGCCAGCAGCTTGGAGGGGGACGGGGAGCTGTTTTTT. Amino acid sequence: CASSLEGDGELFF.

The chain combines TRBV27 with TRBJ2-7, with 7 bases that match TRBD1. V was clipped by 4 bases and J by 0 bases; unmatched bases: 6. CDR1 and CDR2 (germline): MNHEY, SMNVEV (reference sequence). This CDR3 has 15 amino acids. CDR3 bases: TGTGCCAGCAGTTCGAGGGACAGTATCTCCTACGAGCAGTACTTC. This codes for CASSSRDSISYEQYF.

The chain couples TRBV4-2 to TRBJ2-5; a weak D match, TRBD1 (5 bases). V was pared by 1 base and J by 3 bases, with 6 bases between. The length of the CDR3 is 13 residues. Germline CDR1 reads LGHNA; CDR2 reads YNFKEQ. The CDR3 nucleotides read TGTGCCAGCAGCCAAGTCAGGGAAGAGACCCAGTACTTC. It specifies CASSQVREETQYF.

J is TRBJ2-7 and V is TRBV7-8; D is undetermined. This CDR3 has 13 residues. Per the germline V gene, CDR1 is SGHVS and CDR2 is FQNEAQ. V was pared by 0 bases and J by 4 bases, with 7 bases between. The CDR3 here is CASSLAYDYEQYF. The CDR3 DNA follows: TGTGCCAGCAGCTTAGCCTACGATTACGAGCAGTACTTC.

The chain combines TRBV9 with TRBJ2-5, with TRBD1 matching over 7 bases. Germline values: CDR1 SGDLS, CDR2 YYNGEE. Trimming removed 0 bases from V and 6 bases from J; junction bases left unmatched: 11. This CDR3 region has 16 residues. CDR3 DNA: TGTGCCAGCAGCGTAGGTGAGGGGGCCAACGTGAAGACCCAGTACTTC. This codes for CASSVGEGANVKTQYF.

This clone has a single count. The chain links TRBV6-6 to TRBJ2-6; no clear D gene. Germline lookup yields CDR1 MNHNY and CDR2 SVGAGI (reference sequence). The CDR3 covers 15 residues. V was trimmed by 7 bases and J by 0 bases, leaving 10 bases between them. CDR3 region: CASIMDSSGANVLTF. CDR3 sequence (DNA): TGTGCCAGCATTATGGATTCCTCTGGGGCCAACGTCCTGACTTTC.

The chain links TRBV14 to TRBJ1-4; TRBD1 matches at 7 bases. After removal of 6 bases from V and 7 bases from J, the junction contained 14 bases not matched to a gene. This CDR3 is 16 amino acids long. CDR1 SGHDN and CDR2 FVKESK come from the germline V gene. CDR3 loop: CASRSPRGQSSEKLFF. The DNA of the CDR3 is TGTGCCAGCAGGTCCCCCCGGGGACAGTCGAGTGAAAAACTGTTTTTT.

The chain combines TRBV2 with TRBJ1-2; 7 bases are shared with TRBD1. The V and J ends lost 7 bases and 2 bases, in that order; junction bases with no gene match: 7. There are 14 residues in the CDR3. Germline V gives CDR1 SNHLY, CDR2 FYNNEI. The CDR3 reads CASTSQGGNYGYTF. CDR3 DNA sequence: TGTGCCAGCACCTCTCAGGGGGGAAACTATGGCTACACCTTC.

This chain connects TRBV12-3 or TRBV12-4 to TRBJ2-7, with D perhaps matching TRBD2 (6 bases). The V end lost 6 bases, the J end lost 0 bases, and 9 bases lay between the germline ends. This CDR3 spans 13 amino acids. CDR3 residues: CASSRDSSYEQYF. The DNA of the CDR3 is TGTGCCAGCAGCAGGGACTCCTCCTACGAGCAGTACTTC.

The rearrangement joins TRBV3-1 (or the pseudogene TRBV3-2) to TRBJ2-5; D might be TRBD1 (5 bases). Germline V lookup: CDR1 LGHDT, CDR2 YNNKEL (reference sequence). V was clipped by 1 base and J by 2 bases, with 5 bases between them. There are 13 residues in the CDR3. The CDR3 DNA sequence: TGTGCCAGCAGCCAAGCAGGGCAAGAGACCCAGTACTTC. Protein product: CASSQAGQETQYF.

The rearrangement uses TRBV3-1 (or the pseudogene TRBV3-2) and TRBJ2-2, with D perhaps matching TRBD1 (5 bases). V dropped 4 bases and J dropped 1 base, with 7 bases sitting between them. The CDR3 length is 14 residues. Germline lookup yields CDR1 LGHDT and CDR2 YNNKEL (reference sequence). In DNA form, the CDR3 reads TGTGCCAGCAGCCTAACAGGGAACACCGGGGAGCTGTTTTTT. This sequence encodes CASSLTGNTGELFF.